The rows below give T cell receptor beta chains drawn from one sample of a study of T cell responses to AZD1222 COVID-19 vaccine. The assay was immunoSEQ multiplex PCR, and TCRdb's table has in-frame clones only and misses some. The data hold 110,000 to 150,000 clones, with approximately 90% observed a single time. This sample comprised peripheral blood, obtained on day 0 of AZD1222 vaccination. The receptors shown here come from an adult in good health. Each CDR3 is given with its conserved first and last residue. The order of the fields is V gene, clone size, D gene, J gene, CDR3 protein, CDR3 DNA. A D gene is named only where the DNA matches it firmly. Clone size is shown for a subset of rows, as once, few, many or a class of expanded clone.

>TRBV11-3|-|TRBD2|TRBJ2-1
CASSRGVVNEQFF
TGTGCCAGCAGCCGGGGGGTAGTCAATGAGCAGTTCTTC
>TRBV7-8|-|-|TRBJ1-1
CASSLEIGYGTKAFF
TGTGCCAGCAGCTTAGAGATAGGTTACGGGACGAAAGCTTTCTTT
>TRBV4-3|-|TRBD1|TRBJ2-3
CASSQSISQGAPDTQYF
TGCGCCAGCAGCCAATCGATTTCACAGGGGGCTCCAGATACGCAGTATTTT
>TRBV30|-|-|TRBJ1-2
CAWSPVGFFNYGYTF
TGTGCCTGGAGCCCCGTAGGGTTCTTTAACTATGGCTACACCTTC
>TRBV2|-|-|TRBJ1-6
CASRADRAYNSPLHF
TGTGCCAGCAGGGCGGACAGAGCCTATAATTCACCCCTCCACTTT
>TRBV7-8|-|-|TRBJ1-4
CASSPRFTTNEKLFF
TGTGCCAGCAGCCCTCGATTTACAACTAATGAAAAACTGTTTTTT
>TRBV11-3|-|-|TRBJ2-7
CASKYRDSYEQYF
TGTGCCTCCAAGTACAGGGACTCCTACGAGCAGTACTTC
>TRBV4-1|-|-|TRBJ1-5
CASSPERQSNQPQHF
TGCGCCAGCAGCCCAGAGCGACAGTCCAATCAGCCCCAGCATTTT
>TRBV7-2|-|-|TRBJ2-1
CASSFVSSYNEQFF
TGTGCCAGCAGCTTCGTGAGCTCCTACAATGAGCAGTTCTTC
>TRBV28|-|-|TRBJ1-2
CASSFRGWGYTF
TGTGCCAGCAGTTTCCGGGGTTGGGGCTACACCTTC
>TRBV2|-|TRBD2|TRBJ2-1
CASSETTSGSLVQFF
TGTGCCAGCAGTGAAACAACTAGCGGGAGTCTTGTGCAGTTCTTC
>TRBV7-9|-|TRBD1|TRBJ2-1
CASRRSGTGDNEQFF
TGTGCCAGCAGACGCTCCGGGACAGGCGACAATGAGCAGTTCTTC
>TRBV11-2|once|-|TRBJ1-1
CASSLRGEAFF
TGTGCCAGCAGCTTAAGAGGGGAAGCTTTCTTT
>TRBV11-3|-|-|TRBJ1-4
CASSLETGSWLFF
TGTGCCAGCAGCTTAGAAACAGGGTCTTGGCTGTTTTTT
>TRBV6-6|-|-|TRBJ2-2
CASTIRYGELFF
TGTGCCAGCACCATTAGGTACGGGGAGCTGTTTTTT
>TRBV3-1/TRBV3-2|-|-|TRBJ1-1
CASSPLDTPNTEAFF
TGTGCCAGCAGCCCCTTGGACACGCCGAACACTGAAGCTTTCTTT
>TRBV18|-|-|TRBJ2-5
CASSPNSLSPRETQYF
TGTGCCAGCTCACCAAACAGCCTTTCCCCGAGGGAGACCCAGTACTTC
>TRBV6-5|-|-|TRBJ1-1
CASSYSDDGTEAFF
TGTGCCAGCAGTTACTCAGACGATGGAACTGAAGCTTTCTTT
>TRBV7-9|-|TRBD2|TRBJ2-3
CASPDSLAGDTDTQYF
TGTGCCAGCCCTGACTCACTAGCGGGAGACACAGATACGCAGTATTTT
>TRBV6-6|-|TRBD1|TRBJ1-5
CASSSRQGSNQPQHF
TGTGCCAGCAGTTCCAGACAGGGAAGCAATCAGCCCCAGCATTTT
>TRBV19|-|-|TRBJ1-1
CASSTAGGSTEAFF
TGTGCCAGTAGTACCGCGGGGGGGAGCACTGAAGCTTTCTTT
>TRBV6-5|-|-|TRBJ2-7
CASSYHQGGEQYF
TGTGCCAGCAGTTACCACCAGGGGGGCGAGCAGTACTTC
>TRBV11-3|-|-|TRBJ1-1
CASSLGLGGTNTEAFF
TGTGCCAGCAGCTTAGGGCTTGGGGGTACGAACACTGAAGCTTTCTTT
>TRBV4-1|-|TRBD2|TRBJ2-4
CASSQDRSGSQIKNIQYF
TGCGCCAGCAGCCAAGATCGGAGCGGGAGCCAAATAAAAAACATTCAGTACTTC
>TRBV24-1|-|-|TRBJ2-3
CATSDLTLTETDTQYF
TGTGCCACCAGTGATTTGACACTGACGGAAACAGATACGCAGTATTTT
>TRBV27|-|-|TRBJ1-3
CASSSAGIRAGNTIYF
TGTGCCAGCAGTTCCGCCGGGATAAGGGCTGGAAACACCATATATTTT
>TRBV28|-|-|TRBJ1-1
CASSSGPREAFF
TGTGCCAGCAGTTCGGGGCCCCGTGAAGCTTTCTTT
>TRBV5-1|-|-|TRBJ2-1
CASSALQGSYNEQFF
TGCGCCAGCAGCGCCCTCCAGGGCTCCTACAATGAGCAGTTCTTC
>TRBV4-2|-|-|TRBJ1-4
CASSQEGAVKLFF
TGTGCCAGCAGCCAAGAAGGGGCGGTAAAACTGTTTTTT
>TRBV19|-|-|TRBJ2-7
CASMGRFPVEQYF
TGTGCCAGTATGGGACGATTTCCCGTCGAGCAGTACTTC
>TRBV12-5|-|TRBD1|TRBJ1-5
CASGLLDRGFNQPQHF
TGTGCTAGTGGTTTATTGGACAGGGGCTTCAATCAGCCCCAGCATTTT
>TRBV5-1|once|TRBD1|TRBJ2-7
CASRGTGNYEQYF
TGCGCCAGCAGGGGGACAGGGAACTACGAGCAGTACTTC
>TRBV5-4|-|-|TRBJ1-1
CASSLDRLNTEAFF
TGTGCCAGCAGCTTAGACAGGCTGAACACTGAAGCTTTCTTT
>TRBV6-5|-|TRBD1|TRBJ1-2
CASFWGQNGYTF
TGTGCCAGCTTTTGGGGACAGAATGGCTACACCTTC
>TRBV28|few|-|TRBJ2-7
CASSPNVGNSYEQYF
TGTGCCAGCAGCCCCAACGTGGGGAACTCCTACGAGCAGTACTTC
>TRBV7-9|-|-|TRBJ2-5
CASSLKVGRGGETQYF
TGTGCCAGCAGCTTAAAGGTTGGCAGGGGAGGAGAGACCCAGTACTTC
>TRBV19|-|TRBD1|TRBJ1-5
CASSDRDRHISNQPQHF
TGTGCCAGTAGTGACAGGGACAGACATATTAGCAATCAGCCCCAGCATTTT
>TRBV4-1|-|-|TRBJ2-1
CASSQVLALFEQFF
TGCGCCAGCAGCCAAGTCCTGGCCCTCTTTGAGCAGTTCTTC
>TRBV11-2|-|TRBD1|TRBJ1-2
CASSETGGEGYTF
TGTGCCAGCAGCGAGACAGGGGGCGAAGGCTACACCTTC